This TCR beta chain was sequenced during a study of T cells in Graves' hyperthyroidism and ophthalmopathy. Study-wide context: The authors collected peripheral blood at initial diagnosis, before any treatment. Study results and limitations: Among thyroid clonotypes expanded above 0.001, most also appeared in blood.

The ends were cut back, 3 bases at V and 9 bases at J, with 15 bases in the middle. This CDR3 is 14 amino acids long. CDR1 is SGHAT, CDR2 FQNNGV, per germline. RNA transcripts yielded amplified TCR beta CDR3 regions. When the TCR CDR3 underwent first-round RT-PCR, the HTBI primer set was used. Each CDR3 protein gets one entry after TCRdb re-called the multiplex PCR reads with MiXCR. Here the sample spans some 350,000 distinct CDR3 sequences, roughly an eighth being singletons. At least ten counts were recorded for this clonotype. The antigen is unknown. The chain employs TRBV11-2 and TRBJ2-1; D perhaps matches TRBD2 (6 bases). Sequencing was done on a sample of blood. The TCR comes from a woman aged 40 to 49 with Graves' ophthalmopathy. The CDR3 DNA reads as TGTGCCAGCAGCTTTATTAGACCCGGGGGTGAGCAGTTCTTC. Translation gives CASSFIRPGGEQFF. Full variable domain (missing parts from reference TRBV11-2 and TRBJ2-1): EAGVAQSPRYKIIEKRQSVAFWCNPISGHATLYWYQQILGQGPKLLIQFQNNGVVDDSQLPKDRFSAERLKGVDSTLKIQPAKLEDSAVYLCASSFIRPGGEQFFGPGTRLTVL.